The 5 T cell receptor beta chains presented below share a single source sample, sequenced in a study of a mutant IDH1 vaccine in newly diagnosed glioma. Clones were sequenced by immunoSEQ multiplex PCR, and TCRdb holds only the in-frame ones, with some missing. The profile shows more than 50,000 clones, almost 65% of them singletons. Sample time point: week 47, end of study. Doses of 300 ug of mutant IDH1 20-mer peptide were given with topical imiquimod. These TCRs' antigens remain unknown. This specimen was peripheral blood mononuclear cells (PBMCs), taken from a glioma patient whose treatment included an IDH1 peptide vaccine. The source is a middle-aged man with glioma. Some clones in this sample may be carry-over from other donors' samples.

In this sample, this clone turned up a few times. V and J are TRBV6-5 and TRBJ1-1; D possibly corresponds to TRBD1 (6 bases). Germline lookup yields CDR1 MNHEY and CDR2 SVGAGI. V was pared by 6 bases and J by 5 bases, with 10 bases between. This CDR3 region has 12 residues. CDR3 protein: CASSDRFTEAFF. CDR3 bases: TGTGCCAGCAGCGACAGGTTTACTGAAGCTTTCTTT.

This chain uses TRBV5-1 with TRBJ2-3, with 9 positions matching TRBD1. CDR1 and CDR2 from the germline V gene are SGHRS and YFSETQ. Germline trimming cut 4 bases from V and 2 bases from J; bases unmatched to any gene: 8. The CDR3 consists of 16 residues. CDR3 loop: CASSILTGGFTDTQYF. In DNA form, the CDR3 reads TGCGCCAGCAGCATCTTGACAGGGGGTTTCACAGATACGCAGTATTTT.

This chain links TRBV18 with TRBJ2-5; 10 positions agree with TRBD1. J gave up 5 bases and V 4 bases, and 7 bases lay outside the gene matches. Germline V gives CDR1 KGHSH, CDR2 LQKENI. The CDR3 runs to 15 residues. The CDR3 loop is CASSRTGTGAETQYF. In DNA form, the CDR3 reads TGTGCCAGCTCACGTACCGGGACAGGGGCCGAGACCCAGTACTTC.

CDR3 nucleotides: TGTGCCAGTGAGGGGACAGGGGTCTCACCCCTCCACTTT. Translation gives CASEGTGVSPLHF. The chain combines TRBV19 with TRBJ1-6, with TRBD1 matching over 10 bases. The CDR3 is 13 amino acids. Germline CDR1 is LNHDA and CDR2 is SQIVND (reference sequence). The J segment lost 10 bases and the V segment lost 8 bases, leaving 5 bases of the junction unmatched.

The chain joins TRBV13 to TRBJ1-1, with D possibly TRBD1 on 5 matching bases. The germline V gene encodes CDR1 PRHDT and CDR2 FYEKMQ (reference sequence). This CDR3 contains 14 residues. Between the trimmed V and J ends, which lost 3 bases and 4 bases, there was a span of 12 bases. The CDR3 region is CASSLGEGSTEAFF. The DNA for the CDR3 is TGTGCCAGCAGCTTGGGGGAGGGTAGCACTGAAGCTTTCTTT.